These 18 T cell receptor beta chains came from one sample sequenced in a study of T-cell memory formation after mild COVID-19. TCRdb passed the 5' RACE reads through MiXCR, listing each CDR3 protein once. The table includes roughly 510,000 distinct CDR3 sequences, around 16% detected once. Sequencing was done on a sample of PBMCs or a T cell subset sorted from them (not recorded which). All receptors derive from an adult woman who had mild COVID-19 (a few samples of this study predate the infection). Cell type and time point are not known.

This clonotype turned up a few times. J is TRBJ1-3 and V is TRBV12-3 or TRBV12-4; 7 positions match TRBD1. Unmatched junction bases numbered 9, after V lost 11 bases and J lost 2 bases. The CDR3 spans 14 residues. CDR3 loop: CAGGRGSPGNTIYF. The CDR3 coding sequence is TGTGCCGGGGGCAGGGGGTCACCTGGAAACACCATATATTTT.

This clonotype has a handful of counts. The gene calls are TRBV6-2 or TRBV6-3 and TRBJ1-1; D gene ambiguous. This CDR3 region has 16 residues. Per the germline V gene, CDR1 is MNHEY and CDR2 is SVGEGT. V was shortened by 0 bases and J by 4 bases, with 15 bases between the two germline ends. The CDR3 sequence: CASSYSKEGRFTEAFF. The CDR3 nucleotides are TGTGCCAGCAGTTACTCGAAGGAAGGCCGGTTCACTGAAGCTTTCTTT.

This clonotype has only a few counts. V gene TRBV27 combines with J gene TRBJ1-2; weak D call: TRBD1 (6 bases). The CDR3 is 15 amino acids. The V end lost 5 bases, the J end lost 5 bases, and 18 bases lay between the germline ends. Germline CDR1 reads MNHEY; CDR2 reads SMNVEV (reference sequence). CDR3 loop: CASSPPGTTLYGYTF. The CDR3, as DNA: TGTGCCAGCAGTCCACCCGGGACAACCCTTTATGGCTACACCTTC.

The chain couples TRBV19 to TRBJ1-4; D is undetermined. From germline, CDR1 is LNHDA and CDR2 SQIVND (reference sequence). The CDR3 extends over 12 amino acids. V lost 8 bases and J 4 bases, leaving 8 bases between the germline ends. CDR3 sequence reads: CASRVVNEKLFF. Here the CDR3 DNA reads TGTGCCAGTCGAGTCGTTAATGAAAAACTGTTTTTT.

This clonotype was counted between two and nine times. The CDR3 sequence: CASSPREGASYEQYF. The CDR3, as DNA: TGCGCCAGCAGCCCCCGTGAGGGGGCTTCCTACGAGCAGTACTTC. V and J are TRBV4-3 and TRBJ2-7, with TRBD1 matching over 7 bases. The germline CDR1 and CDR2 sequences are LGHNA and YSLEER. J gave up 1 base and V 4 bases, and 7 bases lay outside the gene matches. CDR3 size: 15 residues.

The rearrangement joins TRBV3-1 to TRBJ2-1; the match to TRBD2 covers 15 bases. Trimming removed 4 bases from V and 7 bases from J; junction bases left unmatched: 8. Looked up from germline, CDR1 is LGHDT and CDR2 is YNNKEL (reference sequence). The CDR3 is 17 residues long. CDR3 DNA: TGTGCCAGCAGCCGGACTAGCGGGAGGGCCTCGGTGAATGAGCAGTTCTTC. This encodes CASSRTSGRASVNEQFF.

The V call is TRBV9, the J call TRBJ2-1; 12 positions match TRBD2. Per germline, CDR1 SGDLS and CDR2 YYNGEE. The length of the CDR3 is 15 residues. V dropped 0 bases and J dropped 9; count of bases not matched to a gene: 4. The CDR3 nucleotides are TGTGCCAGCAGCGTAGGACTAGCGGGAGCCGTTGAGCAGTTCTTC. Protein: CASSVGLAGAVEQFF.

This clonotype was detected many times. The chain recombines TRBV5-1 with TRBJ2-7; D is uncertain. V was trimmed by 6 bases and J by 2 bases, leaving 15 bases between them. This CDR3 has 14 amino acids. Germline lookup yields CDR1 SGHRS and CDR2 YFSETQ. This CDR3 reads CASKSATSTYEQYF. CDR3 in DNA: TGCGCCAGCAAATCGGCGACATCTACCTACGAGCAGTACTTC.

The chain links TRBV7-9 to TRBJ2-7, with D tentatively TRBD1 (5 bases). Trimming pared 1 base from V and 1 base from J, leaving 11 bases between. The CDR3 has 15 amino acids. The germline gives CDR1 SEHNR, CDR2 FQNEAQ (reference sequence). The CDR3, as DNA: TGTGCCAGCAGCTTAGGGGGCCCTGGGTCCTACGAGCAGTACTTC. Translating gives CASSLGGPGSYEQYF.

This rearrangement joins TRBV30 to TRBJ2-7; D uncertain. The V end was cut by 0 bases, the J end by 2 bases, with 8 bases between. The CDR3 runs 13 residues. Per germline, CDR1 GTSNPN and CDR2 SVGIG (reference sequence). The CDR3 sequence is CAWSVIQPYEQYF. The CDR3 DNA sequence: TGTGCCTGGAGTGTGATACAGCCCTACGAGCAGTACTTC.

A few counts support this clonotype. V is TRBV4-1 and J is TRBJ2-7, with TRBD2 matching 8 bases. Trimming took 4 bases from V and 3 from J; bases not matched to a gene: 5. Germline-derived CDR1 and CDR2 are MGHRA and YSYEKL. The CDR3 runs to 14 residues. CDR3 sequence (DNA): TGCGCCAGCAGCCCGGGACTAGGCAACTACGAGCAGTACTTC. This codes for CASSPGLGNYEQYF.

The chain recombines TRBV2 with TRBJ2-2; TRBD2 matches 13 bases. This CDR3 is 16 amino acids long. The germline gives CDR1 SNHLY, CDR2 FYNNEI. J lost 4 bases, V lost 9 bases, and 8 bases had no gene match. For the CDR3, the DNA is TGTGCCAGTGGACTAGCGGGAGCGGGGGGCACCGGGGAGCTGTTTTTT. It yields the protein CASGLAGAGGTGELFF.

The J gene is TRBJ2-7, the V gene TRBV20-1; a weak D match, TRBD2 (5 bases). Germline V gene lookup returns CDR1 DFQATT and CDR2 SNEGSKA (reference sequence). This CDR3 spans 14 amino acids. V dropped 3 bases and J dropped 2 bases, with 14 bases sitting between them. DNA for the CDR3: TGCAGTGCTAGTCGAAGTGACGGGACCTACGAGCAGTACTTC. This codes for CSASRSDGTYEQYF.

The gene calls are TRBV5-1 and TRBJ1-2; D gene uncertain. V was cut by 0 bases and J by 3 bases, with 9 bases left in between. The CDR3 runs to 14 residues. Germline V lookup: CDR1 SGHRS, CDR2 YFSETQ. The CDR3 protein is CASSLDGLDYGYTF. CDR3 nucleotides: TGCGCCAGCAGCTTGGACGGGTTAGACTATGGCTACACCTTC. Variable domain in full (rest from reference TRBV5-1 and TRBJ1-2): KAGVTQTPRYLIKTRGQQVTLSCSPISGHRSVSWYQQTPGQGLQFLFEYFSETQRNKGNFPGRFSGRQFSNSRSEMNVSTLELGDSALYLCASSLDGLDYGYTFGSGTRLTVV.

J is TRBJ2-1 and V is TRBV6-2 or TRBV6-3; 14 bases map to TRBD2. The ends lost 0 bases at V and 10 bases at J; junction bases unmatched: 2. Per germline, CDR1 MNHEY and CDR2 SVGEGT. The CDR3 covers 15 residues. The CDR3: CASSYSRTSGREQFF. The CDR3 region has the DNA TGTGCCAGCAGTTACTCCCGGACTAGCGGGAGGGAGCAGTTCTTC.

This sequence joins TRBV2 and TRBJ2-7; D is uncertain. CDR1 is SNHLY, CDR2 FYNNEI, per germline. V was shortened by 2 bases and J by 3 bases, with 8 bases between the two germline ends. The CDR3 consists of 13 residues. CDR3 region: CASSERDHYEQYF. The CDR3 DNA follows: TGTGCCAGCAGTGAAAGAGACCACTACGAGCAGTACTTC.

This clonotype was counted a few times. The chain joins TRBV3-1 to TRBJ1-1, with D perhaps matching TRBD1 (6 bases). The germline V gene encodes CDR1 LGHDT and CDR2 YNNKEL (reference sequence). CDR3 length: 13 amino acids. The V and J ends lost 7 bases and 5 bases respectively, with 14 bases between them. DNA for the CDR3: TGTGCCAGCATCGAAACAGGGACGACTGAAGCTTTCTTT. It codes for CASIETGTTEAFF.

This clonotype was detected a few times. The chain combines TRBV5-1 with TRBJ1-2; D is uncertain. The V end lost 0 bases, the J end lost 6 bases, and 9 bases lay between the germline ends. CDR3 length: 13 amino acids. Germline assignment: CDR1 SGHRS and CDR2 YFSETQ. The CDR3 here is CASSLEAIDGYTF. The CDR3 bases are TGCGCCAGCAGCTTGGAGGCGATAGATGGCTACACCTTC.